The next 29 T cell receptor beta chains were all read from a single sample in a study of cytomegalovirus exposure and HLA in healthy donors. The PCR employed 60 Vbeta primers together with 13 Jbeta primers. TCRdb's table, derived via immunoSEQ multiplex PCR, lists solely in-frame clones and lacks some. The sample lists about 110,000 clones, around 78% occurring once. The sample taken for sequencing was PBMCs. The receptors shown here come from a man under 40 in good health and CMV-seronegative.

The chain employs TRBV9 and TRBJ1-2, with 7 nucleotides matching TRBD1. The CDR3 sequence is 13 residues long. V lost 3 bases to trimming and J lost 8 bases; unmatched junction nucleotides: 7. Germline CDR1 and CDR2: SGDLS and YYNGEE. CDR3 residues: CASSARQGWGYTF. CDR3 in DNA: TGTGCCAGCAGCGCGCGACAGGGTTGGGGCTACACCTTC. Looking up the rest from reference TRBV9 and TRBJ1-2 gives the full variable domain: DSGVTQTPKHLITATGQRVTLRCSPRSGDLSVYWYQQSLDQGLQFLIQYYNGEERAKGNILERFSAQQFPDLHSELNLSSLELGDSALYFCASSARQGWGYTFGSGTRLTVV.

The chain uses TRBV4-1 and TRBJ2-1; a weak D match, TRBD2 (5 bases). Germline CDR1 is MGHRA and CDR2 is YSYEKL. Trimming took 0 bases from V and 5 from J, leaving 17 bases between them. This CDR3 region has 17 residues. CDR3 residues: CASSQDLRIARNNEQFF. DNA of the CDR3: TGCGCCAGCAGCCAAGATCTAAGAATAGCGCGTAACAATGAGCAGTTCTTC.

The V gene is TRBV5-4, the J gene TRBJ1-5; TRBD1 matches at 8 bases. The germline V gene has CDR1 SGHNT and CDR2 YYREEE (reference sequence). The CDR3 is 13 amino acids. V shed 4 bases, J shed 5 bases, and the junction held 2 bases outside the gene matches. CDR3 residues: CASSPGQDQPQHF. The CDR3 DNA is TGTGCCAGCAGCCCGGGACAGGATCAGCCCCAGCATTTT.

The genes are TRBV2 and TRBJ2-3; the match to TRBD2 covers 7 bases. V shed 4 bases and J 2 bases; nucleotides not matched to a gene: 9. In germline, CDR1 is SNHLY, CDR2 FYNNEI. The CDR3 sequence is 16 residues long. CDR3 nucleotide sequence: TGTGCCAGCAGTGTGGGGCTAGCGGACTCCACAGATACGCAGTATTTT. It encodes CASSVGLADSTDTQYF.

J is TRBJ2-7 and V is TRBV10-3; tentative D call: TRBD1 (6 bases). Per the germline V gene, CDR1 is ENHRY and CDR2 is SYGVKD. Trimming pared 3 bases from V and 4 bases from J, leaving 19 bases between. The CDR3 covers 16 residues. CDR3 in amino acids: CAISDPTGRPFYEQYF. CDR3 sequence (DNA): TGTGCCATCAGTGACCCGACAGGTAGGCCGTTTTACGAGCAGTACTTC.

This chain links TRBV30 with TRBJ2-7; D remains unclear. V was clipped by 0 bases and J by 2 bases, with 11 bases between them. The CDR3 covers 14 residues. Germline lookup yields CDR1 GTSNPN and CDR2 SVGIG (reference sequence). CDR3 amino acids: CAWSVLGVTYEQYF. CDR3 DNA sequence: TGTGCCTGGAGTGTACTCGGAGTAACCTACGAGCAGTACTTC.

The genes are TRBV29-1 and TRBJ2-1, with D uncertain. Germline lookup yields CDR1 SQVTM and CDR2 ANQGSEA. This CDR3 comprises 15 residues. V gave up 1 base and J gave up 1 base, with 11 bases separating them. DNA for the CDR3: TGCAGCGTTGAAGTTCGCCGCGGATCCTACAATGAGCAGTTCTTC. Translated, it gives CSVEVRRGSYNEQFF.

The chain joins TRBV7-7 to TRBJ2-5; D is possibly TRBD1 (5 bases). Germline values: CDR1 SSHAT, CDR2 FNYEAQ (reference sequence). This CDR3 is 13 amino acids long. Trimming pared 5 bases from V and 2 bases from J, leaving 9 bases between. CDR3: CASSPDIQETQYF. The CDR3 DNA follows: TGTGCCAGCAGCCCGGACATACAAGAGACCCAGTACTTC.

This clone occurred a few times. The rearrangement joins TRBV5-1 to TRBJ2-1; TRBD2 might be the D (6 bases). The length of the CDR3 is 15 residues. The germline CDR1 and CDR2 sequences are SGHRS and YFSETQ. V was clipped by 7 bases and J by 6 bases, with 20 bases between them. CDR3 amino acids: CASAISGDLFNEQFF. In DNA form, the CDR3 reads TGCGCCAGCGCCATTAGCGGAGATCTATTCAATGAGCAGTTCTTC.

The V call is TRBV6-5, the J call TRBJ1-5; no clear D gene. V dropped 4 bases and J dropped 5 bases, with 12 bases sitting between them. This CDR3 comprises 14 residues. Germline V gene data show CDR1 as MNHEY and CDR2 as SVGAGI. CDR3 bases: TGTGCCAGCAGTTCTAACAGAGATTATCAGCCCCAGCATTTT. This gives the protein CASSSNRDYQPQHF.

The rearrangement links TRBV27 to TRBJ2-1, with 14 bases fitting TRBD2. Germline assignment: CDR1 MNHEY and CDR2 SMNVEV (reference sequence). The CDR3 runs to 17 residues. After removal of 4 bases from V and 13 bases from J, the junction contained 15 bases not matched to a gene. As DNA, the CDR3 is TGTGCCAGCAGTTCCCCGGCCGGGACTAGCGGGAGTAGGGATCAGTTCTTC. Residues: CASSSPAGTSGSRDQFF.

This clone was observed a handful of times. This sequence joins TRBV5-4 and TRBJ2-3, with TRBD2 identical over 10 bases. The junction had 7 bases not matched to a gene; V was cut back by 4 bases and J by 2 bases. The CDR3 sequence is 16 residues long. Per the germline V gene, CDR1 is SGHNT and CDR2 is YYREEE (reference sequence). The DNA for the CDR3 is TGTGCCAGCAGCACGGGACTAGCGACGTACACAGATACGCAGTATTTT. Encoded protein: CASSTGLATYTDTQYF.

V gene TRBV30 combines with J gene TRBJ1-1; D unresolved. Trimming removed 4 bases from V and 5 bases from J, with 14 bases in between. Germline lookup yields CDR1 GTSNPN and CDR2 SVGIG (reference sequence). The CDR3 is 13 residues long. The CDR3 loop reads CAWNPSPRTEAFF. The CDR3 DNA reads TGTGCCTGGAACCCGAGCCCGAGGACTGAAGCTTTCTTT.

This clone was detected a few times. The chain joins TRBV19 to TRBJ2-1, with D maybe TRBD2 (5 bases). Trimming took off 3 bases at V and 4 bases at J, with 13 bases between the two ends. Germline assignment: CDR1 LNHDA and CDR2 SQIVND (reference sequence). The CDR3 has 15 residues. This CDR3 reads CASSILASRYNEQFF. In DNA, the CDR3 is TGTGCCAGTAGTATCTTGGCTAGCAGATACAATGAGCAGTTCTTC.

This clone has a single count. In DNA form, the CDR3 reads TGTGCCAGCAGCCTACTAGCGGGGGCGAGTGACGAGCAGTACTTC. Its translation: CASSLLAGASDEQYF. The chain combines TRBV27 with TRBJ2-7, with 11 bases lining up with TRBD2. This CDR3 has 15 amino acids. The germline V gene has CDR1 MNHEY and CDR2 SMNVEV (reference sequence). After removal of 6 bases from V and 5 bases from J, the junction contained 9 bases not matched to a gene.

The CDR3: CASSLPGMDTQYF. CDR3 sequence (DNA): TGTGCCAGCAGTTTACCAGGGATGGATACGCAGTATTTT. This chain uses TRBV27 with TRBJ2-3; TRBD1 might be the D (5 bases). This CDR3 is 13 amino acids long. V dropped 2 bases and J dropped 6 bases, with 9 bases sitting between them. Germline CDR1 and CDR2: MNHEY and SMNVEV (reference sequence).

This chain joins TRBV7-2 and TRBJ2-2; D not resolved. The germline V gene encodes CDR1 SGHTA and CDR2 FQGNSA. This CDR3 contains 14 residues. Trimming took off 1 base at V and 4 bases at J, with 7 bases between the two ends. CDR3 sequence (DNA): TGTGCCAGCAGCTTAGAGCACCTCACCGGGGAGCTGTTTTTT. Its protein is CASSLEHLTGELFF.

The chain links TRBV7-2 to TRBJ2-3; 8 bases map to TRBD2. V lost 5 bases to trimming and J lost 0 bases; unmatched junction nucleotides: 13. CDR3 size: 18 residues. Germline CDR1 and CDR2: SGHTA and FQGNSA. The CDR3 nucleotides are TGTGCCAGCAGCCTCCTAGCGGGCCTGTCAACTAGCACAGATACGCAGTATTTT. It translates to CASSLLAGLSTSTDTQYF.

The chain links TRBV7-2 to TRBJ2-7; perhaps TRBD2 as D (7 bases). This CDR3 spans 14 amino acids. CDR1 SGHTA and CDR2 FQGNSA come from the germline V gene. V was pared by 2 bases and J by 6 bases, with 14 bases between. CDR3 bases: TGTGCCAGCAGCTTACACGGGGGGCCAGTCGAGCAGTACTTC. Its translation: CASSLHGGPVEQYF. Filled out from reference TRBV7-2 and TRBJ2-7, the complete variable domain reads GAGVSQSPSNKVTEKGKDVELRCDPISGHTALYWYRQSLGQGLEFLIYFQGNSAPDKSGLPSDRFSAERTGGSVSTLTIQRTQQEDSAVYLCASSLHGGPVEQYFGPGTRLTVT.

This chain links TRBV7-7 with TRBJ2-2; 7 bases are shared with TRBD1. This CDR3 spans 15 amino acids. Germline V lookup: CDR1 SSHAT, CDR2 FNYEAQ (reference sequence). Trimming removed 6 bases from V and 6 bases from J; junction bases left unmatched: 10. CDR3 nucleotide sequence: TGTGCCAGCAGGTCCGGGACAGCTGGCCCCGGGGAGCTGTTTTTT. Protein product: CASRSGTAGPGELFF.

The gene calls are TRBV5-1 and TRBJ1-2, with 7 positions matching TRBD1. Germline assignment: CDR1 SGHRS and CDR2 YFSETQ. Germline trimming cut 4 bases from V and 3 bases from J; bases unmatched to any gene: 3. The CDR3 consists of 13 residues. CDR3 region: CASSDRADYGYTF. The CDR3 region has the DNA TGCGCCAGCAGCGACAGGGCCGACTATGGCTACACCTTC.

In its sample, this clone was seen once. The chain links TRBV7-9 to TRBJ2-1; 9 bases map to TRBD2. V trimming: 5 bases; J trimming: 8 bases; junction bases outside the gene matches: 13. The length of the CDR3 is 16 residues. Germline V gene lookup returns CDR1 SEHNR and CDR2 FQNEAQ (reference sequence). The CDR3 reads CASSQPTGGGAYEQFF. The CDR3 region has the DNA TGTGCCAGCAGCCAACCTACTGGCGGGGGGGCATATGAGCAGTTCTTC.

The chain employs TRBV28 and TRBJ1-3; D uncertain. There are 11 residues in the CDR3. Trimming took 5 bases from V and 8 from J, leaving 7 bases between them. Germline CDR1 is MDHEN and CDR2 is SYDVKM. CDR3 region: CASSEEDTIYF. The DNA of the CDR3 is TGTGCCAGCAGTGAAGAGGACACCATATATTTT.

In this sample, this clone turned up a few times. This chain uses TRBV6-6 with TRBJ1-1; D is undetermined. Germline V gene sequence: CDR1 MNHNY, CDR2 SVGAGI (reference sequence). CDR3 size: 14 residues. Trimming shortened V by 2 bases and J by 7 bases, and 14 bases separated the two germline ends. This CDR3 reads CASSYLLRDIEAFF. CDR3 DNA: TGTGCCAGCAGTTACCTTCTTCGAGATATTGAAGCTTTCTTT.

The V gene is TRBV7-3, the J gene TRBJ2-5, with D perhaps matching TRBD2 (6 bases). Trimming left V 0 bases short and J 5 bases short, with 13 bases between. The CDR3 contains 15 residues. The V gene's germline CDR1 is SGHTA and CDR2 FQGTGA. DNA of the CDR3: TGTGCCAGCAGCTTAACCCCTGGCGGGGCCGAGACCCAGTACTTC. Amino acids: CASSLTPGGAETQYF.

The CDR3 here is CASSRTGTGSEQYF. In DNA form, the CDR3 reads TGCGCCAGCAGCCGGACCGGGACAGGGAGCGAGCAGTACTTC. V usage is TRBV4-1 and J usage is TRBJ2-7; 9 nucleotides line up with TRBD1. This CDR3 comprises 14 residues. Trimming took 4 bases from V and 6 from J; bases not matched to a gene: 7. The V gene's germline CDR1 is MGHRA and CDR2 YSYEKL.

V gene TRBV5-1 combines with J gene TRBJ2-1; TRBD2 matches 11 bases. Germline V gene data show CDR1 as SGHRS and CDR2 as YFSETQ. The J segment lost 6 bases and the V segment lost 4 bases, leaving 6 bases of the junction unmatched. There are 15 residues in the CDR3. The chain's CDR3 is CASSPLAGGTNEQFF. In DNA, the CDR3 is TGCGCCAGCAGCCCCCTAGCGGGGGGTACCAATGAGCAGTTCTTC.

The V and J genes are TRBV6-5 and TRBJ2-5, with 11 bases identical to TRBD2. CDR3 length equals 15 residues. With V trimmed by 5 bases and J by 6 bases, 8 bases remained unmatched. Germline CDR1 reads MNHEY; CDR2 reads SVGAGI. CDR3 in amino acids: CASSPGLAVRQTQYF. Here the CDR3 DNA reads TGTGCCAGCAGTCCGGGACTAGCGGTTCGACAGACCCAGTACTTC.

This chain connects TRBV28 to TRBJ1-5, with 8 nucleotides matching TRBD1. CDR3 length: 14 amino acids. J lost 4 bases, V lost 3 bases, and 2 bases had no gene match. Per the germline V gene, CDR1 is MDHEN and CDR2 is SYDVKM. This CDR3 reads CASSLTGDNQPQHF. For the CDR3, the DNA is TGTGCCAGCAGTTTGACAGGGGATAATCAGCCCCAGCATTTT.